The clone carrying this T cell receptor (beta chain) appeared once. This sample was included in a study of T cell changes during pregnancy in multiple sclerosis. Trimming left V 1 base short and J 4 bases short, with 8 bases between. The CDR3 has 15 amino acids. Germline V gene lookup returns CDR1 SGHTA and CDR2 FQGTGA. Profiled with immunoSEQ multiplex PCR; TCRdb holds only in-frame clones, not every one. The table has over 35,000 clones, around 92% seen once; the top ten hold 1% to 1.5%. This TCR came from a female donor with multiple sclerosis, enrolled in a pregnancy study. This chain uses TRBV7-3 with TRBJ2-6, with D possibly matching TRBD1 (6 bases). Sequencing input: peripheral blood. Written as DNA, the CDR3 is TGTGCCAGCAGCTTAAGAGGGACAGGGGCCAACGTCCTGACTTTC. This codes for CASSLRGTGANVLTF. Filled out from reference TRBV7-3 and TRBJ2-6, the complete variable domain reads GAGVSQTPSNKVTEKGKYVELRCDPISGHTALYWYRQSLGQGPEFLIYFQGTGAADDSGLPNDRFFAVRPEGSVSTLKIQRTERGDSAVYLCASSLRGTGANVLTFGAGSRLTVL.